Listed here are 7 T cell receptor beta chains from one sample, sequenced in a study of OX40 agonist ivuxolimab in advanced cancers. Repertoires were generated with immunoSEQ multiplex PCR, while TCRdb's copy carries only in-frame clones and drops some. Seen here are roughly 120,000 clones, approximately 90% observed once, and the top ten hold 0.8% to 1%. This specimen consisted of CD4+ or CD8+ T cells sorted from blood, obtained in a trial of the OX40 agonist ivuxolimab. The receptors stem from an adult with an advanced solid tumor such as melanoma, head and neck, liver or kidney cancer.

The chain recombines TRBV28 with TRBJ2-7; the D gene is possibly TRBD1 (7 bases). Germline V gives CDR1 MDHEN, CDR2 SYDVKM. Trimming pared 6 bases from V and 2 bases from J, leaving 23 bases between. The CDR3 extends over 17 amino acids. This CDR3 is CASRSDREATSTYEQYF. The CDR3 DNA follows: TGTGCCAGCAGATCTGACAGGGAGGCTACTAGCACCTACGAGCAGTACTTC. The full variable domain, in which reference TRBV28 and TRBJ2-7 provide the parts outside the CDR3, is DVKVTQSSRYLVKRTGEKVFLECVQDMDHENMFWYRQDPGLGLRLIYFSYDVKMKEKGDIPEGYSVSREKKERFSLILESASTNQTSMYLCASRSDREATSTYEQYFGPGTRLTVT.

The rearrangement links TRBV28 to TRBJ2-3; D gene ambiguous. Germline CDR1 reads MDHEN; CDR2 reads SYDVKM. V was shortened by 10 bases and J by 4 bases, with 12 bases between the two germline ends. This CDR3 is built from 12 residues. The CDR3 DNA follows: TGTGCCACTAAAACAGCTGCAGATACGCAGTATTTT. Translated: CATKTAADTQYF.

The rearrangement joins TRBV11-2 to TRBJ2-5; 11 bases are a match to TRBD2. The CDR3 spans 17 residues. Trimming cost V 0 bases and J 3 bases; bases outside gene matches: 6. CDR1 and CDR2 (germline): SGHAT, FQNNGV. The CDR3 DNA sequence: TGTGCCAGCAGCTTAGACCCTAAACTAGCGGGAGAAGAGACCCAGTACTTC. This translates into CASSLDPKLAGEETQYF.

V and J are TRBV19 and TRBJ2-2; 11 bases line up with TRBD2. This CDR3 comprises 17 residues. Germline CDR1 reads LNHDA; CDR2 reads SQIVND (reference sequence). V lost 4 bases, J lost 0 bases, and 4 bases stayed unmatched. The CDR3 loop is CASSKTSGASNTGELFF. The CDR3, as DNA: TGTGCCAGTAGTAAGACTAGCGGGGCCTCGAACACCGGGGAGCTGTTTTTT.

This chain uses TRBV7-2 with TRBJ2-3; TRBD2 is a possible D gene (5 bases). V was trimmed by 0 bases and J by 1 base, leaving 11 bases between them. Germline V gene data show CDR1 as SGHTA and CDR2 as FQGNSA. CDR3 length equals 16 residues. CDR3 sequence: CASSLASSLGTDTQYF. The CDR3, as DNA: TGTGCCAGCAGCTTAGCTTCTAGCTTGGGCACAGATACGCAGTATTTT. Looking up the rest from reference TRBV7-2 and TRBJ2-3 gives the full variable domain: GAGVSQSPSNKVTEKGKDVELRCDPISGHTALYWYRQSLGQGLEFLIYFQGNSAPDKSGLPSDRFSAERTGGSVSTLTIQRTQQEDSAVYLCASSLASSLGTDTQYFGPGTRLTVL.

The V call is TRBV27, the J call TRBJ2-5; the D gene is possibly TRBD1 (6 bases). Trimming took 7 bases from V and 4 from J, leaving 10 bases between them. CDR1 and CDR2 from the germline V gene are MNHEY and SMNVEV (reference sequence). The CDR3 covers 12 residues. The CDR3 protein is CASMTRGETQYF. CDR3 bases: TGTGCCAGCATGACCAGGGGAGAGACCCAGTACTTC.

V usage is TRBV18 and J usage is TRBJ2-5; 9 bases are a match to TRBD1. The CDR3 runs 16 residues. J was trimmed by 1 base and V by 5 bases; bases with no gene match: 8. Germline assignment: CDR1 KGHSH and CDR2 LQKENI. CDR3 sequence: CASSEGPGQGQETQYF. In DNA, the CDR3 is TGTGCCAGCTCAGAGGGACCGGGACAGGGCCAAGAGACCCAGTACTTC.